This T cell receptor beta chain was recorded in a study of T cells in Graves' hyperthyroidism and ophthalmopathy. Study-wide results and limits: Ophthalmopathy, as predicted by the model, came a median around 7 months after the prediction. The authors' 13 V-J model separated ophthalmopathy from stable hyperthyroidism.

This clonotype was recorded at least ten times. No antigen is known for it. A read error may produce the germline difference seen at one junction end. The CDR3 regions of TCR beta were amplified from RNA transcripts. RT-PCR in the first round (using the HTBI primer set) targeted the TCR CDR3. Via MiXCR, TCRdb re-called the multiplex PCR reads, giving one row per CDR3 protein. The data hold approximately 400,000 distinct CDR3 sequences, with around 14% observed a single time. Lactation, pregnancy, other autoimmune disease or uncontrolled infection led to exclusion of patients. The sequence was collected from a woman aged 18-29 years with Graves' hyperthyroidism. Sequenced material: blood.

Here the CDR3 reads CANSRGGGTSYEQYF. As DNA, the CDR3 is TGTGCCAACAGCCGTGGGGGCGGAACCTCCTACGAGCAGTACTTC. The chain links TRBV3-1 to TRBJ2-7; a possible D gene is TRBD1 (6 bases). The CDR3 covers 15 residues. Per germline, CDR1 LGHDT and CDR2 YNNKEL (reference sequence).